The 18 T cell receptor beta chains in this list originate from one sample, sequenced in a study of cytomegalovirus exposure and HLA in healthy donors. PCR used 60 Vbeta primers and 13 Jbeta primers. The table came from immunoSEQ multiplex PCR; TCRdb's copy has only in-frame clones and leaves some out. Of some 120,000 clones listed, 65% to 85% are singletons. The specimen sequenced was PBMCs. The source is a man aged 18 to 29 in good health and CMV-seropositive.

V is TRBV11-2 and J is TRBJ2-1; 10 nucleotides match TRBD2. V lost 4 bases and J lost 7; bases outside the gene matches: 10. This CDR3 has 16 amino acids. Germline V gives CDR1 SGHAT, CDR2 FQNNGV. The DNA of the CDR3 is TGTGCCAGCAGCTATTCGAGCGGGAGGGCCGAGAATGAGCAGTTCTTC. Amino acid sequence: CASSYSSGRAENEQFF.

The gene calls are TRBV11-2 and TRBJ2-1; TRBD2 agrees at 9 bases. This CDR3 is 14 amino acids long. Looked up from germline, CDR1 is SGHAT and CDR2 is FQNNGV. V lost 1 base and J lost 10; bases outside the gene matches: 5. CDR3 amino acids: CASSLGLAAPEQFF. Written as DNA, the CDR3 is TGTGCCAGCAGCTTAGGACTAGCGGCCCCCGAGCAGTTCTTC.

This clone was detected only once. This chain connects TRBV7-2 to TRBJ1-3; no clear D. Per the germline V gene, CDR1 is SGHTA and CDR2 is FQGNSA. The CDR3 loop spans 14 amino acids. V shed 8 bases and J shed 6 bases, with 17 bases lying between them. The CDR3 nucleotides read TGTGCCAGCCTCCCCCCGGGGATGACAAACACCATATATTTT. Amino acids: CASLPPGMTNTIYF. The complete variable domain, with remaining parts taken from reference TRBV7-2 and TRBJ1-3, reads GAGVSQSPSNKVTEKGKDVELRCDPISGHTALYWYRQSLGQGLEFLIYFQGNSAPDKSGLPSDRFSAERTGGSVSTLTIQRTQQEDSAVYLCASLPPGMTNTIYFGEGSWLTVV.

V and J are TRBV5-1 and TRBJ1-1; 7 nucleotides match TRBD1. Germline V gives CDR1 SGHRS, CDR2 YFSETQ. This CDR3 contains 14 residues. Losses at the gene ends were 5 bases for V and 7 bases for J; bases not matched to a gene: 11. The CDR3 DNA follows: TGCGCCAGCAGGGAAGGCCCGACAGGGTTTGAAGCTTTCTTT. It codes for CASREGPTGFEAFF.

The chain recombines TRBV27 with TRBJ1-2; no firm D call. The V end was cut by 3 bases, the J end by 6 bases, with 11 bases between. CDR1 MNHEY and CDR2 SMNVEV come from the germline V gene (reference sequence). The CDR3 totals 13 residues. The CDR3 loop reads CASSLLGRDGYTF. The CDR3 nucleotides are TGTGCCAGCAGTTTGCTAGGGAGAGATGGCTACACCTTC.

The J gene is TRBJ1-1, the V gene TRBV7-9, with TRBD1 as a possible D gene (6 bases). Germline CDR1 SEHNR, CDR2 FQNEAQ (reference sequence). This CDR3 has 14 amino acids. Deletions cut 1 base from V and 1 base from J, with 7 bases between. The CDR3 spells CASSLGGQNTEAFF. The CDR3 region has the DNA TGTGCCAGCAGCTTAGGGGGACAGAACACTGAAGCTTTCTTT.

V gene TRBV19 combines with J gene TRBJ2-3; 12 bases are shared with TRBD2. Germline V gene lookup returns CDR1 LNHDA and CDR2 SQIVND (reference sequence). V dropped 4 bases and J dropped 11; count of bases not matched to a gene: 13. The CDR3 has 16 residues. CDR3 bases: TGTGCCAGTAGTACGAGACTAGCGGGGGCTGAGTTAAGGCAGTATTTT. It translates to CASSTRLAGAELRQYF.

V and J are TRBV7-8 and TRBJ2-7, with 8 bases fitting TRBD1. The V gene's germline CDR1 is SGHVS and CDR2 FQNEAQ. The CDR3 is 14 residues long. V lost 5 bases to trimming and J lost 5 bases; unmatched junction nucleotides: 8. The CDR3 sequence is CASSVDRAGDEQYF. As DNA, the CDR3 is TGTGCCAGCAGCGTGGACAGGGCAGGGGACGAGCAGTACTTC.

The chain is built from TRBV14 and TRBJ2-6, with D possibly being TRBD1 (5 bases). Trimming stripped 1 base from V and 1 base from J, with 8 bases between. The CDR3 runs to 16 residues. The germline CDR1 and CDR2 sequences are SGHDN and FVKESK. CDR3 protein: CASSQVKGSGANVLTF. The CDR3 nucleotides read TGTGCCAGCAGCCAAGTAAAGGGGTCTGGGGCCAACGTCCTGACTTTC.

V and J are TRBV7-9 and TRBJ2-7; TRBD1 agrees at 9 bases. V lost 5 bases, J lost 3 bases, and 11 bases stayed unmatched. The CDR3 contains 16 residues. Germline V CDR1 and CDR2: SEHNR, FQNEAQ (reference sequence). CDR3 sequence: CASSDLKGGQGYEQYF. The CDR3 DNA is TGTGCCAGCAGCGACTTGAAGGGGGGACAGGGCTACGAGCAGTACTTC. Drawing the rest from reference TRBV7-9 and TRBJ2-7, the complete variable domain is DTGVSQNPRHKITKRGQNVTFRCDPISEHNRLYWYRQTLGQGPEFLTYFQNEAQLEKSRLLSDRFSAERPKGSFSTLEIQRTEQGDSAMYLCASSDLKGGQGYEQYFGPGTRLTVT.

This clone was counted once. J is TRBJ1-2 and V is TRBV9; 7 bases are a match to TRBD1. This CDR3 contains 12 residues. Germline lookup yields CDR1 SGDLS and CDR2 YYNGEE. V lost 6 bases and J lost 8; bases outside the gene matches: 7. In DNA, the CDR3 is TGTGCCAGCACAGTGACAGGGTCGGGCTACACCTTC. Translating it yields CASTVTGSGYTF. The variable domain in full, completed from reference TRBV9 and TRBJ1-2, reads DSGVTQTPKHLITATGQRVTLRCSPRSGDLSVYWYQQSLDQGLQFLIQYYNGEERAKGNILERFSAQQFPDLHSELNLSSLELGDSALYFCASTVTGSGYTFGSGTRLTVV.

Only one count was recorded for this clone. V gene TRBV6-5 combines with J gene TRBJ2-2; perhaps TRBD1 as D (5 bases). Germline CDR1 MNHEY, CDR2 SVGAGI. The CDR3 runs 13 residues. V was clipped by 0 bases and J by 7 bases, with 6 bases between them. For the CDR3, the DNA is TGTGCCAGCAGTTACTCAGGGGTCGGGGAGCTGTTTTTT. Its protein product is CASSYSGVGELFF.

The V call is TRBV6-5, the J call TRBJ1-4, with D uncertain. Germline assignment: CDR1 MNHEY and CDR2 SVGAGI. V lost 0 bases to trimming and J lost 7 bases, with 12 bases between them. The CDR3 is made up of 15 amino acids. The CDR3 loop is CASSYSGSRGEKLFF. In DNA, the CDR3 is TGTGCCAGCAGTTACTCGGGCAGCCGTGGTGAAAAACTGTTTTTT.

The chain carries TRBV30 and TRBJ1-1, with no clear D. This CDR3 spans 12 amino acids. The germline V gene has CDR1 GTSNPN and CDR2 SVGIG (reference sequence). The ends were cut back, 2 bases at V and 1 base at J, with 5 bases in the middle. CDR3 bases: TGTGCCTGGAGTCCGTCGAACACTGAAGCTTTCTTT. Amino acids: CAWSPSNTEAFF.

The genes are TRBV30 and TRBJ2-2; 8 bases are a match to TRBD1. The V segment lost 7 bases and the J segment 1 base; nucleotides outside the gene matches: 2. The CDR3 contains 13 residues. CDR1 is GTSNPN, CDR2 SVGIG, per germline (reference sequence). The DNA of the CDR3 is TGTGCCTCCGGGACAGGGAACACCGGGGAGCTGTTTTTT. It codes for CASGTGNTGELFF. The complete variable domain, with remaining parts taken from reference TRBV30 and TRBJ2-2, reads SQTIHQWPATLVQPVGSPLSLECTVEGTSNPNLYWYRQAAGRGLQLLFYSVGIGQISSEVPQNLSASRPQDRQFILSSKKLLLSDSGFYLCASGTGNTGELFFGEGSRLTVL.

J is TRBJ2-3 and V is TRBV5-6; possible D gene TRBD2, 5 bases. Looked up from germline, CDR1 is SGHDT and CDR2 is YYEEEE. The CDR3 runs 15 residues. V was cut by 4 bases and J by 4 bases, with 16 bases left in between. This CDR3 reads CASSRLNPGADTQYF. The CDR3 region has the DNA TGTGCCAGCAGCCGTTTGAACCCCGGGGCAGATACGCAGTATTTT.

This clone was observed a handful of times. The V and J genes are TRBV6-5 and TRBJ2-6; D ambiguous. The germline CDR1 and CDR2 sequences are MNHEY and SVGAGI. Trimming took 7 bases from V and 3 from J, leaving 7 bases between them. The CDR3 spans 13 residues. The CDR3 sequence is CASTVVGANVLTF. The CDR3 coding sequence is TGTGCCAGCACGGTGGTTGGGGCCAACGTCCTGACTTTC.

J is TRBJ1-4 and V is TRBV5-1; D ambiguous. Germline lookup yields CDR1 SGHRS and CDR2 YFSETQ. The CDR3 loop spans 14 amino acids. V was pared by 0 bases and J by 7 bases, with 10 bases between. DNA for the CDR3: TGCGCCAGCAGCTTGGAGGCAGGAACTGAAAAACTGTTTTTT. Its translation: CASSLEAGTEKLFF.